One and the same sample provided the 11 T cell receptor beta chains below, sequenced in a study of shared clonotypes between healthy human individuals. The method was immunoSEQ multiplex PCR; TCRdb's version includes in-frame clones alone and lacks a portion of them. This table holds about a million clones, over 60% found once. The sequencing input was memory CD4+ T cells sorted from blood. The subset denotes: CD45RA-negative fraction. These receptors originate from a man younger than 35 in good health.

This clone occurred a few times. Different DNA sequences within this sample yield the same CDR3. The rearrangement joins TRBV5-1 to TRBJ2-2; no reliable D call. With 2 bases removed from V and 2 bases from J, the gap between germline ends came to 7 bases. CDR3 length equals 14 residues. The germline gives CDR1 SGHRS, CDR2 YFSETQ. The CDR3 reads CASSFAANTGELFF. CDR3 DNA sequence: TGCGCCAGCAGCTTTGCGGCTAACACCGGGGAGCTGTTTTTT.

This clone was seen more than once but under ten times. The rearrangement joins TRBV5-1 to TRBJ2-1; D is undetermined. Looked up from germline, CDR1 is SGHRS and CDR2 is YFSETQ. The length of the CDR3 is 15 residues. The V gene lost 0 bases and the J gene lost 6 bases, with 13 bases spanning the gap. The CDR3 nucleotides read TGCGCCAGCAGCTTGGAGGGCACCTTTGGCAATGAGCAGTTCTTC. This translates into CASSLEGTFGNEQFF.

For this clone: A junction end diverges from the germline sequence, so it may reflect a read error. J is TRBJ2-1 and V is TRBV6-1; a possible D gene is TRBD1 (6 bases). Germline V gene lookup returns CDR1 MNHNS and CDR2 SASEGT. There are 12 residues in the CDR3. This CDR3 reads CPSRGQGTEQFF. The CDR3, as DNA: TGTCCCAGCAGGGGTCAGGGTACTGAGCAGTTCTTC.

V is TRBV28 and J is TRBJ1-3, with a weak D call TRBD1 (5 bases). V was clipped by 5 bases and J by 7 bases, with 21 bases between them. There are 16 residues in the CDR3. CDR1 MDHEN and CDR2 SYDVKM come from the germline V gene. The DNA for the CDR3 is TGTGCCAGCAGTCCCGATAGGACATCACGGGGGAACACCATATATTTT. The encoded protein is CASSPDRTSRGNTIYF.

V and J are TRBV9 and TRBJ2-7; TRBD2 matches 8 bases. Trimming removed 1 base from V and 4 bases from J; junction bases left unmatched: 7. CDR3 length equals 15 residues. Germline lookup yields CDR1 SGDLS and CDR2 YYNGEE. CDR3 amino acids: CASSVSSGSGYEQYF. In nucleotides, the CDR3 is TGTGCCAGCAGCGTATCAAGCGGGAGTGGGTACGAGCAGTACTTC. Based on the CDR3 plus reference TRBV9 and TRBJ2-7, the full variable domain is DSGVTQTPKHLITATGQRVTLRCSPRSGDLSVYWYQQSLDQGLQFLIQYYNGEERAKGNILERFSAQQFPDLHSELNLSSLELGDSALYFCASSVSSGSGYEQYFGPGTRLTVT.

The chain is built from TRBV15 and TRBJ2-7; 9 nucleotides line up with TRBD1. This CDR3 comprises 15 residues. The V gene end was trimmed by 3 bases and the J gene end by 4 bases; junction bases not matched to a gene: 7. From germline, CDR1 is LNHNV and CDR2 YYDKDF (reference sequence). The CDR3 nucleotides are TGTGCCACCAGCAGGGCAACAGGGGGCACATACGAGCAGTACTTC. Protein product: CATSRATGGTYEQYF. The full variable domain, in which reference TRBV15 and TRBJ2-7 provide the parts outside the CDR3, is DAMVIQNPRYQVTQFGKPVTLSCSQTLNHNVMYWYQQKSSQAPKLLFHYYDKDFNNEADTPDNFQSRRPNTSFCFLDIRSPGLGDTAMYLCATSRATGGTYEQYFGPGTRLTVT.

CDR3 loop: CATRGSGANVLTF. Written as DNA, the CDR3 is TGTGCCACCAGGGGTTCTGGGGCCAACGTCCTGACTTTC. This chain uses TRBV6-1 with TRBJ2-6; D is possibly TRBD1 (6 bases). The CDR3 consists of 13 residues. Trimming removed 10 bases at V and 1 base at J, with 8 bases between. Germline V gene data show CDR1 as MNHNS and CDR2 as SASEGT.

The V and J genes are TRBV2 and TRBJ1-2; 9 bases match TRBD1. The CDR3 length is 14 residues. The J segment lost 4 bases and the V segment lost 6 bases, leaving 6 bases of the junction unmatched. Germline loops: CDR1 SNHLY, CDR2 FYNNEI. The CDR3 sequence: CASSGGQGSYGYTF. In nucleotides, the CDR3 is TGTGCCAGCAGCGGCGGACAGGGGTCCTATGGCTACACCTTC.

The chain couples TRBV6-5 to TRBJ1-6; tentatively, D is TRBD1 (6 bases). Germline CDR1 and CDR2: MNHEY and SVGAGI. The V gene lost 5 bases and the J gene lost 12 bases, with 17 bases spanning the gap. This CDR3 is 14 amino acids long. As DNA, the CDR3 is TGTGCCAGCAGTACCGGTATCAGGGGCGGACCCCTCCACTTT. It codes for CASSTGIRGGPLHF.

On this clone itself: This likely traces to a read error, being one base from a far larger clone. The chain uses TRBV21-1 and TRBJ2-2; TRBD2, the D gene given by the table, was not confirmed from the DNA. TRBV21-1 is noted as a pseudogene. This CDR3 is built from 16 residues. This CDR3 reads CACSKVPSGGTGELFF. DNA for the CDR3: TGTGCCTGCAGCAAAGTTCCTAGCGGGGGGACCGGGGAGCTGTTTTTT.

V is TRBV2 and J is TRBJ2-7; 7 nucleotides match TRBD2. Trimming at V came to 7 bases and at J to 1 base, leaving 7 bases not matched to a gene. Germline loops: CDR1 SNHLY, CDR2 FYNNEI. CDR3 length: 14 residues. In DNA, the CDR3 is TGTGCCAGCAACGGACAAGCGGGATCCTACGAGCAGTACTTC. This encodes CASNGQAGSYEQYF.